One T cell receptor (beta chain) is described in this entry. Its antigen has not been determined. No much larger clonotype is one base removed from it; base qualities were not supplied. The germline V gene (reference sequence) supplies CDR1 MNHNY and CDR2 SVGAGI. The CDR3 measures 15 amino acids from cysteine to phenylalanine. CDR3 DNA only is kept here, 45 bases in frame from base 1. V is pared back by 6 bases and J by 0 bases, with 12 bases lying between the germline termini. In light of the paper, this sample's time point label describes: cells obtained before transplantation from donor or recipient. CD3+CD4+ and CD3+CD8+ populations were FACS-sorted from unstimulated pre-transplant donor and recipient cells taken from spleen or lymph nodes. Libraries were prepared through the immunoSEQ multiplex PCR assay. For most patients, genomic DNA was isolated with the Qiagen DNeasy Blood and Tissue Kit and shipped frozen to Adaptive Biotechnologies for TCR sequencing. For most patients, genomic DNA was subjected to high-throughput TCR-beta CDR3 sequencing by Adaptive Biotechnologies. Under the source paper's analysis protocol: Adaptive's ImmunoSEQ software was the source of the TCR sequencing data for 18 patients, while three other patients were processed with MiXCR and VDJtools. To correct CD4 versus CD8 sorting errors, any sequence found in both subsets at a frequency ratio below 5:1 was removed. Because the origin of CDR3 nucleotide sequences shared between donor and recipient could not be assigned, those sequences were removed. To count as alloreactive, a clone needed at least 2-fold expansion over unstimulated cells and a minimum CFSE-low frequency of 0.002% (template counts) or 0.001% (read counts). A clone was considered mappable if detected in the sequenced pre-transplant spleen, lymph node, or MLR CFSE-low populations of the donor or recipient. Cumulative frequency of alloreactive clones was calculated as a percentage of all sequences weighted by copy number. As stored in TCRdb, this immuneACCESS dataset retains in-frame rearrangements with V and J assigned. A fraction of the clones does not appear; measured against another copy, unresolved V genes explain less than half of the discrepancy, and the remainder lacks a known reason. V and J calls and clone size are those listed in that table; D and trimming were worked out from the DNA. The sample yields some 93,000 clones; 91% were counted once. The ten most abundant clones make up more than 0.4% of the sample.

The data were taken from a study of graft-versus-host responses after intestinal transplantation (dated by TCRdb to the early 2020s). Regarding the research as a whole: The transplants that recipients got were multivisceral, liver-intestinal, or isolated intestinal. Every recipient was given anti-thymocyte globulin induction, followed by around three years of maintenance tacrolimus and steroids. After intestinal transplantation, graft-versus-host and host-versus-graft alloreactive T cell clones were followed in the graft, circulation and bone marrow using bulk TCR-beta CDR3 sequencing. Alloreactive clones were identified by sequencing pre-transplant mixed lymphocyte reaction products and comparing them with unstimulated pre-transplant donor and recipient T cells. A cohort of some 24 intestinal transplant recipients, including one retransplant, was enrolled, and a few patients lacking pretransplant specimens were excluded. A peak of at least 4% donor T cells among recipient peripheral blood mononuclear cells was the definition used for donor T cell macrochimerism. Samples from three later patients were sequenced in-house on an Illumina MiSeq with MiXCR processing rather than by the commercial service.

What the research found in general, with its limitations: The conclusions were limited by the relatively low number and heterogeneity of the intestinal transplant patients. High GvH to HvG T cell clonal ratios were observed in the allografts of patients with donor T cell macrochimerism. Peak levels of circulating GvH clones were associated with declines in HvG clones early after transplant. GvH clones turned up in recipient bone marrow, with some appearing earlier in ileal mucosa or blood, a pattern consistent with an intestinal mucosal origin.

The TCR comes from a human donor who received an intestinal transplant. The sequence joins TRBV6-6 to TRBJ1-5; possibly the D gene is TRBD1, per 6 matching bases. The sample was unstimulated CD8+ T cells sorted from spleen or lymph node cells, taken before intestinal transplant. The CDR3 has the sequence CASRPQQGSNQPQHF. The nucleotide sequence is given as TGTGCCAGCAGGCCCCAACAGGGTAGCAATCAGCCCCAGCATTTT.